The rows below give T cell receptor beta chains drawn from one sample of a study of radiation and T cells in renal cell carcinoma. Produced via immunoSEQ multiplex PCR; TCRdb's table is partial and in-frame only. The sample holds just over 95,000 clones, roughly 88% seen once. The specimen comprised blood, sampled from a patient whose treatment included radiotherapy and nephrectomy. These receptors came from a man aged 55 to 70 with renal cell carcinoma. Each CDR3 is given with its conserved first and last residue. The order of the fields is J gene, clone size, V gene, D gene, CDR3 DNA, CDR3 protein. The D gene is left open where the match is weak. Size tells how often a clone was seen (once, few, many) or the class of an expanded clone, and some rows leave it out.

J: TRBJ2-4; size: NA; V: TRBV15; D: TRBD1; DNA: TGTGCCACCAGCAGAGACAGGGGGCCGAACATTCAGTACTTC; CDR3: CATSRDRGPNIQYF
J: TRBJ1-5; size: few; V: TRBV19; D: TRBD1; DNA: TGTGCCAGTAGTATAAGGGGGCCCAGGGATCAGCCCCAGCATTTT; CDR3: CASSIRGPRDQPQHF
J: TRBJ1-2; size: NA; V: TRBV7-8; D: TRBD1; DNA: TGTGCCAGCAGCTTAGGGCCCGGACAGGGGGCATACTATGGCTACACCTTC; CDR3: CASSLGPGQGAYYGYTF
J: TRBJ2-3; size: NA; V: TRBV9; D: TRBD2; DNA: TGTGCCAGCAGCTTCGGTGGGGGGGACACAGATACGCAGTATTTT; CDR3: CASSFGGGDTDTQYF
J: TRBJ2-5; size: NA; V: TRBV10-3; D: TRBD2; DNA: TGTGCCGTGCGGGAGGGGGCCGAAGGGGAGACCCAGTACTTC; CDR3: CAVREGAEGETQYF
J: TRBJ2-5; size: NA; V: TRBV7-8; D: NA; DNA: TGTGCCAGCATAGCGAGGGAGACCCAGTACTTC; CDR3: CASIARETQYF
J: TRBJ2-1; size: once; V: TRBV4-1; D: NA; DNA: TGCGCCAGCAGCCAAGGGTCCCAGAGCTCCTACAATGAGCAGTTCTTC; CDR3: CASSQGSQSSYNEQFF
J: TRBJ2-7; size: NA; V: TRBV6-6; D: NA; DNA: TGTGCCAGCAGTTATGGTAACCGGGGTAGCTACGAGCAGTACTTC; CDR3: CASSYGNRGSYEQYF
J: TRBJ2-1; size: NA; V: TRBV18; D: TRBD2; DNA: TGTGCCAGCTCACCATACATAGATAGCGGGAGTGCGTACAATGAGCAGTTCTTC; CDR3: CASSPYIDSGSAYNEQFF
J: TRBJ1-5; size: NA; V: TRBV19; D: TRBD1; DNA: TGTGCCTGCAAATCGGACAGGGGTTATAGCAATCAGCCCCAGCATTTT; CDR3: CACKSDRGYSNQPQHF
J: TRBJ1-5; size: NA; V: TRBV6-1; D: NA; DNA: TGTGCCAGCAGTGCGGGCAGGGGAGGGGGTCAGCCCCAGCATTTT; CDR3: CASSAGRGGGQPQHF
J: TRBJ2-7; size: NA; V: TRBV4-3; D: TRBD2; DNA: TGCGCCAGCAGCCAAGACGGAACTAGCGGGAGGCACGAGCAGTACTTC; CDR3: CASSQDGTSGRHEQYF
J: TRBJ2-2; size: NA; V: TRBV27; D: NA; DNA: TGTGCCAGCAGTTTCATATCCCCCACGTTGAGGGAAGTAAGGACCGGGGAGCTGTTTTTT; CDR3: CASSFISPTLREVRTGELFF
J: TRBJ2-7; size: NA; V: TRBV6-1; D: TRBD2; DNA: TGTGCCAGCAGATTACATAGCGGGGCCTCCTACGAGCAGTACTTC; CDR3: CASRLHSGASYEQYF
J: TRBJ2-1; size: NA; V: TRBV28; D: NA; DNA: TGTGCCACCTTCGGGACTGAGGACAATGAGCAGTTCTTC; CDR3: CATFGTEDNEQFF
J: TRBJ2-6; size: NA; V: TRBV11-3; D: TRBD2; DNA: TGTGCCAGCAGCTTAGATAGCGGGAGGCCCAACTCTGGGGCCAACGTCCTGACTTTC; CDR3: CASSLDSGRPNSGANVLTF
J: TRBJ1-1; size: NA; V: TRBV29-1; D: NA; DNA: TGCAGCGTTGAAGGAGGGAACACTGAAGCTTTCTTT; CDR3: CSVEGGNTEAFF
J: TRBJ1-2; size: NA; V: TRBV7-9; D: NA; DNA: TGTGCCAGCAGCTTTGGGGGTGCTAAGAACTATGGCTACACCTTC; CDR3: CASSFGGAKNYGYTF